The subject of this entry is one T cell receptor (beta chain). The sample is drawn from a study of CD8 T cells in Susac syndrome. Reverse transcription used roughly 0.45 to 1 ug RNA and random hexamers. TCRdb analysed the immunoSEQ multiplex PCR reads with MiXCR anew, one entry per CDR3 protein. Of 130,000 or so distinct CDR3 sequences in the sample, about 93% were seen once. Multiple sclerosis controls were treatment-naive patients with stable or active relapsing-remitting disease. FACS enriched CD8+ TEMRA cells, while bulk CD8+ and CD4+ were negatively isolated. Germline CDR1 MGHRA, CDR2 YSYEKL. The CDR3 extends over 15 amino acids. The V gene lost 2 bases and the J gene lost 0 bases, with 10 bases spanning the gap.

The chain uses TRBV4-1 and TRBJ1-1, with D perhaps TRBD1 (5 bases). The sample consisted of CD8+ T cells from PBMCs. This TCR was sampled from a human donor with multiple sclerosis. The CDR3 coding sequence is TGCGCCAGCAGCCAAATGACAGCCATGAACACTGAAGCTTTCTTT. It specifies CASSQMTAMNTEAFF.